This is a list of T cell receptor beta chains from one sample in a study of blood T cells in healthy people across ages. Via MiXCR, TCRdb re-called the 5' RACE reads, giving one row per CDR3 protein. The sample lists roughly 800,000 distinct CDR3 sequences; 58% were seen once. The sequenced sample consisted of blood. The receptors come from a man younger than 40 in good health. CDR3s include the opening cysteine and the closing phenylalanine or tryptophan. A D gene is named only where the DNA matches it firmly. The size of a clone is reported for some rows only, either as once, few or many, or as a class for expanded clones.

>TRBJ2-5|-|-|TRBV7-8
CASSPGTHEQYF
TGTGCCAGCAGCCCCGGGACCCATGAGCAGTACTTC
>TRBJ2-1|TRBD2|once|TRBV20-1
CSARTLPAGELNNEQFF
TGCAGTGCTAGAACATTACCAGCGGGAGAATTAAACAATGAGCAGTTCTTC
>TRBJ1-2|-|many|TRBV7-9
CASSSTGYGYTF
TGTGCCAGCAGCTCGACAGGCTATGGCTACACCTTC
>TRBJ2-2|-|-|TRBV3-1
CASSQVSRLSGELFF
TGTGCCAGCAGCCAAGTGTCTCGACTATCCGGGGAGCTGTTTTTT
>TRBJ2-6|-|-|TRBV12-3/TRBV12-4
CASSLPETLSGANVLTF
TGTGCCAGCAGCTTACCCGAAACTCTCTCTGGGGCCAACGTCCTGACTTTC
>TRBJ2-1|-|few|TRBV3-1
CASSATSFLEQFF
TGTGCCAGCAGCGCAACTAGTTTTCTTGAGCAGTTCTTC
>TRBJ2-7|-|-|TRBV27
CASSPNLDRDEQYF
TGTGCCAGCAGTCCCAACCTAGATCGGGACGAGCAGTACTTC
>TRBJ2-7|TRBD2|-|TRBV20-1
CSVKGLAGVTEQYF
TGCAGTGTCAAGGGACTAGCGGGAGTCACCGAGCAGTACTTC
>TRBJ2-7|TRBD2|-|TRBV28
CASSVSGRAYEQYF
TGTGCCAGCAGTGTGAGCGGGAGGGCCTACGAGCAGTACTTC
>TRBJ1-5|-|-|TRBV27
CASSRLLSTGIQPQHF
TGTGCCAGCAGTCGACTCCTCTCGACCGGGATTCAGCCCCAGCATTTT
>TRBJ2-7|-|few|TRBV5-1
CASSTGTSEISYEQYF
TGCGCCAGCAGCACCGGGACTTCTGAAATCTCCTACGAGCAGTACTTC
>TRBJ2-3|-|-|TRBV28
CASNWRSTDTQYF
TGTGCCAGCAATTGGCGATCCACAGATACGCAGTATTTT
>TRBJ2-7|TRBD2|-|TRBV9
CASSPGLAPSYEQYF
TGTGCCAGCAGCCCCGGACTAGCCCCCTCCTACGAGCAGTACTTC
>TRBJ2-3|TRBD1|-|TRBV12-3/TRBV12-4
CASSLQDRLTDTQYF
TGTGCCAGCAGTTTACAGGACAGGCTGACAGATACGCAGTATTTT
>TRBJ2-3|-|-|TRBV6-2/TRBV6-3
CASRFAYTQYF
TGTGCCAGCAGGTTTGCGTATACGCAGTATTTT
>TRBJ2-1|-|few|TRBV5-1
CASSSEQGDEQFF
TGCGCCAGCAGCTCCGAACAGGGAGATGAGCAGTTCTTC
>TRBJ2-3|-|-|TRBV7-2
CASSLEGYTDTQYF
TGTGCCAGCAGCTTAGAGGGGTACACAGATACGCAGTATTTT
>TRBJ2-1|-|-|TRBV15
CATSRDQWEQFF
TGTGCCACCAGCAGAGATCAATGGGAGCAGTTCTTC
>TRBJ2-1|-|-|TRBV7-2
CASSHVVDEQFF
TGTGCCAGCAGCCATGTCGTGGATGAGCAGTTCTTC
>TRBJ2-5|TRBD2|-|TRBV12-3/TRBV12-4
CASRVSGGQETQYF
TGTGCCAGCAGGGTTAGCGGGGGGCAAGAGACCCAGTACTTC
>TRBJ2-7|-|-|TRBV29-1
CSAAGRVSYNEQYF
TGCAGCGCTGCAGGGCGAGTTTCCTACAATGAGCAGTACTTC
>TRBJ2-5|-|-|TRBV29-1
CSSVVGEQYF
TGCAGCTCCGTGGTCGGTGAGCAGTACTTC
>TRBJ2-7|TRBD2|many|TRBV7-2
CASSLDIAGTKYF
TGTGCCAGCAGCTTAGATATAGCGGGAACAAAGTACTTC
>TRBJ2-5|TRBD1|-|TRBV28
CASAPSGQGAREQYF
TGTGCCAGCGCTCCCTCGGGACAGGGGGCTAGAGAGCAGTACTTC
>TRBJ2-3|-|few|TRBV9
CASSVGGGHRGDTQYF
TGTGCCAGCAGCGTAGGTGGGGGCCATCGGGGAGATACGCAGTATTTT
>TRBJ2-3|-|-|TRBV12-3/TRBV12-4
CASSTMGTDTQYF
TGTGCCAGCAGCACCATGGGAACAGATACGCAGTATTTT
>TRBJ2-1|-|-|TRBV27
CASTQSGPPRYGEQFF
TGTGCCAGTACCCAATCGGGGCCCCCCCGATATGGCGAGCAGTTCTTC
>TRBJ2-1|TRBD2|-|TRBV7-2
CASSLGLAGGRDEQFF
TGTGCCAGCAGCTTAGGTCTAGCGGGGGGGCGAGATGAGCAGTTCTTC
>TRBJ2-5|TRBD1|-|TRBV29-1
CSVEDRRQGLETQYF
TGCAGCGTTGAAGACCGAAGACAGGGGTTGGAGACCCAGTACTTC
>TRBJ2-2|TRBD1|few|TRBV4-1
CASSQIYSGGNTGELFF
TGCGCCAGCAGCCAAATTTATTCAGGGGGCAACACCGGGGAGCTGTTTTTT
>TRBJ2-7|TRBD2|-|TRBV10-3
CAISTLLAGGNEQYF
TGTGCCATCAGCACACTACTAGCGGGAGGGAACGAGCAGTACTTC
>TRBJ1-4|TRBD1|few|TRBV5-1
CASSSPGTGNEKLFF
TGCGCCAGCAGCTCCCCCGGGACAGGGAACGAAAAACTGTTTTTT
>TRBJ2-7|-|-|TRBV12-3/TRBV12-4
CASSFSGGLYNEQYF
TGTGCCAGCAGTTTTTCTGGCGGACTGTACAATGAGCAGTACTTC
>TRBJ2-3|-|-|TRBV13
CASSQTVTDTQYF
TGTGCCAGCAGCCAGACAGTAACAGATACGCAGTATTTT
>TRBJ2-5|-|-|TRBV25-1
CASSDLTIRETQYF
TGTGCCAGCAGTGACCTGACGATAAGGGAGACCCAGTACTTC
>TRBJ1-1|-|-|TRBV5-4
CASSPDRSPYTEAFF
TGTGCCAGCAGCCCCGACAGGTCCCCGTACACTGAAGCTTTCTTT
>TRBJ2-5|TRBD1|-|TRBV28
CASSWTGYSQETQYF
TGTGCCAGCAGCTGGACAGGGTACTCCCAAGAGACCCAGTACTTC
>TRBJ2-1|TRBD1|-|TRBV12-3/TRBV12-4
CASSRQGWETQFF
TGTGCCAGCAGTAGACAGGGGTGGGAGACCCAGTTCTTC
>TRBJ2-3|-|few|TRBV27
CASSLFGTDTQYF
TGTGCCAGCAGTTTATTCGGCACAGATACGCAGTATTTT
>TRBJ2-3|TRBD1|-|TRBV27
CASSPSGTGGSDTQYF
TGTGCCAGCAGTCCCTCGGGGACAGGGGGGTCAGATACGCAGTATTTT
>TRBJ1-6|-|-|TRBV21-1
CASTFPKPHRGTIIGSPLHF
TGTGCCAGCACCTTCCCAAAGCCTCACAGGGGGACCATCATAGGGTCACCCCTCCACTTT
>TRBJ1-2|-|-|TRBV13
CASSGGVLNYGYTF
TGTGCCAGCAGCGGTGGGGTCCTTAACTATGGCTACACCTTC
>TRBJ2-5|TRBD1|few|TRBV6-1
CASRQTGNPYF
TGTGCCAGCAGACAGACAGGGAACCCGTACTTC
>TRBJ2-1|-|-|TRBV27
CASSGQMGEQFF
TGTGCCAGCAGTGGGCAAATGGGGGAGCAGTTCTTC
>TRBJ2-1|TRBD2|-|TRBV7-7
CASSLVHKSGRAQNEQFF
TGTGCCAGCAGCTTAGTTCACAAGAGCGGGAGGGCCCAAAATGAGCAGTTCTTC
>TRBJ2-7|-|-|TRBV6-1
CASIGGMGNEQYF
TGTGCCAGCATTGGAGGGATGGGAAACGAGCAGTACTTC
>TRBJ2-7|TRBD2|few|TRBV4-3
CASSQGSREANNEQYF
TGCGCCAGCAGCCAAGGGAGTCGGGAGGCGAACAACGAGCAGTACTTC
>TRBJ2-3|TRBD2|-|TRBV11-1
CASRHGLDGTDTQYF
TGTGCCAGCAGGCATGGACTAGACGGGACAGATACGCAGTATTTT
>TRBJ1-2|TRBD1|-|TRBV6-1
CASSEIHSGGHYGHTF
TGTGCCAGCAGTGAAATTCACTCAGGGGGGCACTATGGCCACACCTTC
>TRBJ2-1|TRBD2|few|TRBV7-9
CASSPSGRAGNEQFF
TGTGCCAGCAGCCCTAGCGGGAGGGCCGGGAATGAGCAGTTCTTC